This TCR beta chain was captured in a study of post-analysis software for immune sequencing data. At the level of the study: Disease courses included relapsing-remitting, secondary progressive and progressive-relapsing multiple sclerosis. General observations from the study: Four or five TRBV segments, TRBV5-6, TRBV5-1 and TRBV20-1 among them, were found more frequent in patients than controls. Batch-matched samples strongly co-clustered by F measure. Compared against controls, patients with multiple sclerosis displayed significantly lower normalized Chao1 diversity.

V lost 0 bases to trimming and J lost 1 base; unmatched junction nucleotides: 5. This CDR3 comprises 17 residues. Per the germline V gene, CDR1 is SGHRS and CDR2 is YFSETQ. TCR beta cDNA libraries had unique molecular identifiers. T cells, about 0.9 to 11 million of them, yielded 500,000 to 600,000 cDNA molecules. TCRdb recomputed calls from the PCR reads with MiXCR, one row per CDR3 protein. The table lists hundreds of thousands of distinct CDR3 sequences, roughly three fifths of them singletons. Note on this clonotype: The antigen is not known.

The chain carries TRBV5-1 and TRBJ2-4, with 9 nucleotides matching TRBD2. Material for sequencing was blood. The TCR originated in a girl aged 2 to 10 with multiple sclerosis. The CDR3 region is CASSLETSGQAKNIQYF. CDR3 bases: TGCGCCAGCAGCTTGGAGACTAGCGGTCAGGCCAAAAACATTCAGTACTTC.